This record looks at one T cell receptor (beta chain) sequence and its context. Its antigen has not been determined. No base quality values were provided; no much bigger clone lies one nucleotide off. This record comes from a study of shared clonotypes between healthy human individuals (TCRdb year 2020). As for the study more broadly: A few men and a couple of women, aged 18 to 49 years, made up the cohort. Per donor, three plates each were used for CD4 naive and CD4 memory, two for CD8 naive, and one for CD8 memory. To estimate repertoire size and how much clonotypes are shared between individuals, the study performed deep sequencing of blood TCR repertoires from a few healthy adults. Different laboratories and diverse techniques were used to prepare libraries and sequence TCR repertoires, to increase sequencing depth and limit assay-specific biases. Between about 0.85 and 9.5 billion PBMCs per donor were obtained by leukapheresis.

Using the deep immunoSEQ assay, TCR CDR3 regions were amplified from genomic DNA by multiplex PCR. Extracted genomic DNA from each cell subset was spread evenly across all wells of several immunoSEQ 96-well plates, with each plate serving as a replicate. For sorted subsets, roughly 0.2 ug genomic DNA, equal to about 30,000 T cell genomes, was loaded into each replicate PCR. The purified libraries were quantified using a Qubit 3.0 fluorometer, sized with a Bioanalyzer 2100, and then quantified again using the KAPA Library Quantification kit. A separate single-read 150-cycle Illumina NextSeq 550 flow cell was used to sequence each immunoSEQ 96-well plate. The authors' pipeline ran thus. Because the immunoSEQ output held only junctional sequences and lacked quality scores, the filtering could not match the filtering applied to full-length reads. Sequences were annotated with PyIR, a Python wrapper for IgBLAST v1.9, and V/J genes and CDR3 were assigned using IMGT germline references. Reads were removed for weak V/J assignments (E-value above 1e-6), missing CDR3, stop codons, out-of-frame junctions, or ambiguous translated residues. V3J clonotypes were defined by identical inferred V gene, J gene, and CDR3 amino acid sequence. To compute the percentage overlap between repertoires, the number of shared unique clonotypes was divided by the size of the smaller repertoire. RTK rarefaction, the Chao1 estimator, and Recon v2.1 estimates of unobserved clonotypes were used to assess repertoire richness. Generation probabilities for all TCRbeta clonotypes obtained by the gDNA method from a few donors were computed using OLGA. TCRdb provides this immuneACCESS table in a form limited to in-frame rearrangements. Some clones are lacking; in checked studies, under half of them reflect an unresolved V gene, and why the rest are absent is not known. V and J calls plus clone size are reproduced from that table; the DNA served to infer D and trimming. For this sample the table gives millions of clones, of which 85% to 95% were detected only once. In total, the top ten clones hold about 1.8% of the sample.

For the CD8 naive samples, CD45RO-negative cells were positively selected for CCR7, yielding a CD45RA+CCR7+ population from which TemRA cells were excluded. The donors were healthy, HIV-negative adults who had no recently reported acute infections or vaccinations. Every donor was a Caucasian adult residing in Nashville, Tennessee, USA. Blood was obtained by leukapheresis, after which PBMCs were separated by Ficoll-Histopaque density gradient centrifugation and cryopreserved in liquid nitrogen vapor phase. Purity and quantity of every magnetically sorted T cell population were checked by analytical flow cytometry. Each sorted fraction had its genomic DNA isolated and then quantified by UV absorbance on a Nanodrop 2000c. General conclusions and limits of the study: Incomplete sequencing was indicated by rarefaction of sorted-subset datasets, despite the large sequencing depth. Estimated clonotype richness was generally larger for naive than for memory subsets. Pairwise subsampling led to the expectation that sequencing depth would affect the degree of clonotype sharing among donors. Approximately 5% of naive CD4, roughly 3.6% of naive CD8, roughly 2.5% of memory CD4, and more than 0.35% of memory CD8 clonotypes were shared across four donors. Compared with non-shared clonotypes, clonotypes shared by all four sorted-subset donors had higher generation probabilities. Sampling was restricted to blood, and TCR repertoires in tissue are likely to differ from TCR repertoires in blood. Because the study included only a small number of donors, the genetic and exposure-history diversity represented was limited.

At the junction V is shortened by 6 bases and J by 1 base; bases outside the gene matches: 4. From the cysteine through the phenylalanine, the CDR3 covers 14 amino acids. Only the CDR3 part of the read is kept: 42 bases, read in frame from the first base. CDR1 and CDR2 (MNHEY, SVGAGI) derive from the germline V gene. The specimen was naive CD8+ T cells from PBMCs. What this sample's cell subset or site label stands for: CD45RA+CCR7+. The TCR originated in a man between 18 and 35 years old in good health. Some clones in this sample may be carry-over from other donors' samples. The V and J genes are TRBV6-5 and TRBJ1-1, and TRBD1 aligns with 8 junction nucleotides. The CDR3 region: CASSTDRGNTEAFF. The DNA sequence is as follows: TGTGCCAGCAGCACCGACAGGGGGAACACTGAAGCTTTCTTT.